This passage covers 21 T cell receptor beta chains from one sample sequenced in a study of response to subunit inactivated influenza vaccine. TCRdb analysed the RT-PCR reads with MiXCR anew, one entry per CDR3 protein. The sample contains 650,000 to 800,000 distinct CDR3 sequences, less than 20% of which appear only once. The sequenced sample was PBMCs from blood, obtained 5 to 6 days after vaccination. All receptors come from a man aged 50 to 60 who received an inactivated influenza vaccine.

CDR3: CASSLWLGGSPDTQYF. Written as DNA, the CDR3 is TGTGCCAGCAGCTTATGGCTTGGAGGGTCCCCAGATACGCAGTATTTT. The rearrangement joins TRBV7-3 to TRBJ2-3; maybe TRBD2 (6 bases). The V end lost 2 bases, the J end lost 4 bases, and 16 bases lay between the germline ends. This CDR3 comprises 16 residues. Germline loops: CDR1 SGHTA, CDR2 FQGTGA.

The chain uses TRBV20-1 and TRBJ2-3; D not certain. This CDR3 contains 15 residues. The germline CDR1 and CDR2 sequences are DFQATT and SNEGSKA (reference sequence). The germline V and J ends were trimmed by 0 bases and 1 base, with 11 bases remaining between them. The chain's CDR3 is CSARDPQRGTDTQYF. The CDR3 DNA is TGCAGTGCTAGAGATCCACAGAGAGGCACAGATACGCAGTATTTT.

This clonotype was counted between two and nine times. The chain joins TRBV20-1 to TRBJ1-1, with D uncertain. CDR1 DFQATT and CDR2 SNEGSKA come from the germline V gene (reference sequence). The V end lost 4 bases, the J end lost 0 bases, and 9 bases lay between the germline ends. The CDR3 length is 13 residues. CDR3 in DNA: TGCAGTGCTACGGGCGTAGTGAACACTGAAGCTTTCTTT. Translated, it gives CSATGVVNTEAFF.

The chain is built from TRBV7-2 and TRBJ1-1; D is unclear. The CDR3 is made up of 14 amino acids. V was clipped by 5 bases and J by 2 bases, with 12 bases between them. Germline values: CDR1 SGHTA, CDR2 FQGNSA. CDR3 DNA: TGTGCCAGCAGCACCTCCTCACAAAACACTGAAGCTTTCTTT. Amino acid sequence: CASSTSSQNTEAFF. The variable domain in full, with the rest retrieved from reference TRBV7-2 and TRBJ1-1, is GAGVSQSPSNKVTEKGKDVELRCDPISGHTALYWYRQSLGQGLEFLIYFQGNSAPDKSGLPSDRFSAERTGGSVSTLTIQRTQQEDSAVYLCASSTSSQNTEAFFGQGTRLTVV.

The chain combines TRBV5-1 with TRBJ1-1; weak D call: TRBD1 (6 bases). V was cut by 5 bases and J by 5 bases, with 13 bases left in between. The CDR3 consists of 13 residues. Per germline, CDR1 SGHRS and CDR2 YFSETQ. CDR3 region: CASSLTGWTEAFF. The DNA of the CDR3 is TGCGCCAGCAGTCTGACAGGTTGGACTGAAGCTTTCTTT.

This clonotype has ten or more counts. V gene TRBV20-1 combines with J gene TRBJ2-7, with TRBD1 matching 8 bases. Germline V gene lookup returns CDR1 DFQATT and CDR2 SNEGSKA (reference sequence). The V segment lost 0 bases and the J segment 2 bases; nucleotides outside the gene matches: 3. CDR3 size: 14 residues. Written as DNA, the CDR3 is TGCAGTGCTAGAGAAAGGGACAGGACCTACGAGCAGTACTTC. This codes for CSARERDRTYEQYF.

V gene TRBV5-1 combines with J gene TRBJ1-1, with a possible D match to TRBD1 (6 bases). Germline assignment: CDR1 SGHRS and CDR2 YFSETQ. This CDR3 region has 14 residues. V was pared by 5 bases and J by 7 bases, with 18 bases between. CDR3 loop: CASRDFQGRGEAFF. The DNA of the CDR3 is TGCGCCAGCAGGGATTTCCAGGGGCGTGGTGAAGCTTTCTTT.

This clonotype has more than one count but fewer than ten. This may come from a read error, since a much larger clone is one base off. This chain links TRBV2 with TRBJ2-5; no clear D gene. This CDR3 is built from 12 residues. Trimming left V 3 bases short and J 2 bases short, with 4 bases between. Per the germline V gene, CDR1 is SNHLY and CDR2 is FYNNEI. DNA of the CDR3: TGTGCCAGCAGTGATGGGCAAGAGACCCAGTACTTC. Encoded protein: CASSDGQETQYF.

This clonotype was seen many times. The CDR3 DNA sequence: TGTGCCAGCAGCCAAGGGGACTCGAACACCGGGGAGCTGTTTTTT. Amino acids: CASSQGDSNTGELFF. This chain uses TRBV4-2 with TRBJ2-2; maybe TRBD2 (6 bases). The germline V gene has CDR1 LGHNA and CDR2 YNFKEQ. V gave up 1 base and J gave up 0 bases, with 6 bases separating them. The CDR3 is made up of 15 amino acids.

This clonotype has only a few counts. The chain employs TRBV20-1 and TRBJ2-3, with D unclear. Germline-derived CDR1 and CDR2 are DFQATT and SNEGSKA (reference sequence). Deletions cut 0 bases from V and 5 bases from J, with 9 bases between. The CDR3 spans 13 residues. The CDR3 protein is CSARDQQRDTQYF. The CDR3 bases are TGCAGTGCTAGAGACCAGCAGCGAGATACGCAGTATTTT.

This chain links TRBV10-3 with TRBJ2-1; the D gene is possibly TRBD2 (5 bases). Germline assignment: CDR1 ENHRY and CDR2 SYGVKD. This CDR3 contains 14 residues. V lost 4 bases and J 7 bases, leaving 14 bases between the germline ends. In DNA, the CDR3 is TGTGCCATCAGTGTTTCTGGGAGCCAGAATGAGCAGTTCTTC. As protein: CAISVSGSQNEQFF.

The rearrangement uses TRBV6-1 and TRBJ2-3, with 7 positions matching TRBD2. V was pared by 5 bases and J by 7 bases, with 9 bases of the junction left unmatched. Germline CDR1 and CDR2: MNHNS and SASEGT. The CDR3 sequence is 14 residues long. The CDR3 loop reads CASSPAGSVNTQYF. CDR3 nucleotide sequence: TGTGCCAGCAGTCCAGCGGGGTCGGTGAATACGCAGTATTTT.

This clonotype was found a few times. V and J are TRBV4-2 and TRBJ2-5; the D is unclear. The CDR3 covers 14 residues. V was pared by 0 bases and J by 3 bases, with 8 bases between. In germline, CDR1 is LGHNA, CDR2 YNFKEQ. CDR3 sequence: CASSQDWAEETQYF. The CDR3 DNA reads TGTGCCAGCAGCCAAGATTGGGCTGAAGAGACCCAGTACTTC.

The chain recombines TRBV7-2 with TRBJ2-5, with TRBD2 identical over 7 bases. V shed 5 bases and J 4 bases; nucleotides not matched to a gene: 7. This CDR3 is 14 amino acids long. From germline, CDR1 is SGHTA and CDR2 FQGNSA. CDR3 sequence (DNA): TGTGCCAGCAGCAGACGGGGGGATGGAGAGACCCAGTACTTC. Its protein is CASSRRGDGETQYF.

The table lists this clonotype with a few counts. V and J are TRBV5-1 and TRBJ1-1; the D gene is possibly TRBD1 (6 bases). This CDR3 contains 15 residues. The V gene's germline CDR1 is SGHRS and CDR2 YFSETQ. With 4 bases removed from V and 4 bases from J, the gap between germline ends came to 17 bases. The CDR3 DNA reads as TGCGCCAGCAGCCCCACACAGGGTCGGACCACTGAAGCTTTCTTT. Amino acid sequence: CASSPTQGRTTEAFF.

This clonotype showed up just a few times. CDR3 sequence (DNA): TGCAGTGTCGCGGGGTACGGACTTCGAAACAATGAGCAGTTCTTC. Its translation is CSVAGYGLRNNEQFF. The J gene is TRBJ2-1, the V gene TRBV20-1, with D possibly being TRBD2 (6 bases). With 7 bases removed from V and 5 bases from J, the gap between germline ends came to 21 bases. The germline V gene has CDR1 DFQATT and CDR2 SNEGSKA (reference sequence). The CDR3 consists of 15 residues.

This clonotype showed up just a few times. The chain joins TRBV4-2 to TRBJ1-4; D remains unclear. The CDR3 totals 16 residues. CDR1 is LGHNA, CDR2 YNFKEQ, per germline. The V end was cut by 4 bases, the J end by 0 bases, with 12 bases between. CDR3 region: CASSPSQAPTNEKLFF. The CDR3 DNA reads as TGTGCCAGCAGCCCAAGTCAAGCGCCAACTAATGAAAAACTGTTTTTT.

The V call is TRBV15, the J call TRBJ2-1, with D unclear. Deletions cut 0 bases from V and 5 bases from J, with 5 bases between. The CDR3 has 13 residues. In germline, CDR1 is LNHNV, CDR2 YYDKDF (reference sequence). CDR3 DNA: TGTGCCACCAGCAGAGATTATAACAATGAGCAGTTCTTC. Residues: CATSRDYNNEQFF.

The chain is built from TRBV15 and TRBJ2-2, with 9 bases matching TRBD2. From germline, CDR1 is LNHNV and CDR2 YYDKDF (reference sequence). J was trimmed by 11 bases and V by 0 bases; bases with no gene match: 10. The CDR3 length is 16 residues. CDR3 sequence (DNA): TGTGCCACCAGCAGAGAGGGGGTCGGCGGGGGGGCCGAGCTGTTTTTT. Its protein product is CATSREGVGGGAELFF.

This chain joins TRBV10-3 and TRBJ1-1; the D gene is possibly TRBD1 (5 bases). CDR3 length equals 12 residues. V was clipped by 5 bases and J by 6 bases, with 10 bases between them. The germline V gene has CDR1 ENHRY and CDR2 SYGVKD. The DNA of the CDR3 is TGTGCCATCAGTAAGCAGGGAGCTGAAGCTTTCTTT. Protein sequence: CAISKQGAEAFF.

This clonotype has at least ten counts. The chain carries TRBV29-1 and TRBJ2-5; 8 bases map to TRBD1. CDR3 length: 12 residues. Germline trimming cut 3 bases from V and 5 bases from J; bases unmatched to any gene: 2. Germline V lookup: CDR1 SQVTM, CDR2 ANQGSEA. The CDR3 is CSVETGDETQYF. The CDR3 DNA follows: TGCAGCGTTGAGACAGGGGACGAGACCCAGTACTTC.